This passage covers 17 T cell receptor beta chains from one sample sequenced in a study of T-cell memory formation after mild COVID-19. In TCRdb, the 5' RACE reads were re-called with MiXCR into one record per CDR3 protein. Here the sample spans under 250,000 distinct CDR3 sequences, around 25% being singletons. The source material was PBMCs or a T cell subset sorted from them (not recorded which). The receptors stem from an adult woman who had mild COVID-19 (a few samples of this study predate the infection). Cell type and time point are not known.

The chain couples TRBV24-1 to TRBJ2-1; 13 bases map to TRBD2. The CDR3 has 18 residues. Looked up from germline, CDR1 is KGHDR and CDR2 is SFDVKD. Germline trimming cut 2 bases from V and 6 bases from J; bases unmatched to any gene: 9. The CDR3 here is CATSDWTSGSLSRNEQFF. The CDR3 DNA reads TGTGCCACCAGTGATTGGACTAGCGGGAGTCTTTCCCGCAATGAGCAGTTCTTC.

The chain employs TRBV7-9 and TRBJ2-2; a weak D match, TRBD2 (5 bases). Germline V gene lookup returns CDR1 SEHNR and CDR2 FQNEAQ (reference sequence). The CDR3 runs to 15 residues. With 5 bases removed from V and 0 bases from J, the gap between germline ends came to 10 bases. The CDR3 DNA follows: TGTGCCAGCAGCCGGACTGGTTCGAACACCGGGGAGCTGTTTTTT. As protein: CASSRTGSNTGELFF.

The V call is TRBV4-2, the J call TRBJ2-7; no clear D gene. Germline V CDR1 and CDR2: LGHNA, YNFKEQ. The CDR3 is 15 amino acids. V shed 2 bases and J shed 1 base, with 12 bases lying between them. This CDR3 reads CASSQYPGISYEQYF. The DNA of the CDR3 is TGTGCCAGCAGCCAATACCCAGGCATTTCCTACGAGCAGTACTTC.

This clonotype has just a few counts. This chain connects TRBV29-1 to TRBJ2-7; TRBD2 is a possible D gene (5 bases). Trimming took off 6 bases at V and 3 bases at J, with 9 bases between the two ends. The V gene's germline CDR1 is SQVTM and CDR2 ANQGSEA. The CDR3 is 11 amino acids. Here the CDR3 reads CSVGDYYEQYF. CDR3 nucleotide sequence: TGCAGCGTCGGCGACTACTACGAGCAGTACTTC.

This clonotype was counted only a few times. This sequence joins TRBV7-9 and TRBJ2-5; 7 nucleotides align to TRBD1. V lost 5 bases to trimming and J lost 4 bases; unmatched junction nucleotides: 13. CDR1 is SEHNR and CDR2 is FQNEAQ in the germline V gene (reference sequence). The CDR3 runs to 16 residues. The CDR3 protein is CASSPVQGDVRETQYF. The CDR3 DNA sequence: TGTGCCAGCAGCCCGGTGCAGGGGGACGTTCGAGAGACCCAGTACTTC. The entire variable domain, with the rest obtained from reference TRBV7-9 and TRBJ2-5, is as follows: DTGVSQNPRHKITKRGQNVTFRCDPISEHNRLYWYRQTLGQGPEFLTYFQNEAQLEKSRLLSDRFSAERPKGSFSTLEIQRTEQGDSAMYLCASSPVQGDVRETQYFGPGTRLLVL.

This clonotype was observed many times. The chain recombines TRBV24-1 with TRBJ2-3; 7 nucleotides match TRBD1. V lost 3 bases and J lost 2; bases outside the gene matches: 10. The CDR3 contains 17 residues. Germline V gene lookup returns CDR1 KGHDR and CDR2 SFDVKD. CDR3 residues: CATSDPGTEDSTDTQYF. In nucleotides, the CDR3 is TGTGCCACCAGTGATCCCGGGACAGAAGATTCCACAGATACGCAGTATTTT.

The chain uses TRBV7-8 and TRBJ2-7; 11 bases map to TRBD2. With V trimmed by 7 bases and J by 4 bases, 6 bases remained unmatched. The CDR3 is 14 amino acids. In germline, CDR1 is SGHVS, CDR2 FQNEAQ. The CDR3 loop is CASMLTSGAYEQYF. The CDR3 DNA is TGTGCCAGCATGCTGACTAGCGGGGCATACGAGCAGTACTTC.

This clonotype has more than one count but fewer than ten. Germline and junction disagree at one end, which may indicate a read error. The chain employs TRBV7-7 and TRBJ2-2, with a possible D match to TRBD1 (6 bases). The CDR3 is 14 residues long. Per germline, CDR1 SSHAT and CDR2 FNYEAQ (reference sequence). The CDR3 nucleotides are TGTGCTAGCAGAAGGACAGATCACACCGGGGAGCTGTTTTTT. This translates into CASRRTDHTGELFF.

The chain uses TRBV12-3 or TRBV12-4 and TRBJ2-7; 10 bases match TRBD2. The CDR3 spans 16 residues. Trimming took 5 bases from V and 3 from J; bases not matched to a gene: 10. The CDR3 region has the DNA TGTGCCAGCAGTAAATCAGGACTAGCGGAGGACTACGAGCAGTACTTC. Translated: CASSKSGLAEDYEQYF.

The rearrangement uses TRBV7-9 and TRBJ1-2, with D tentatively TRBD1 (5 bases). Germline CDR1 SEHNR, CDR2 FQNEAQ (reference sequence). The length of the CDR3 is 16 residues. Between the trimmed V and J ends, which lost 2 bases and 0 bases, there was a span of 13 bases. CDR3 protein: CASSLSRQPANYGYTF. CDR3 DNA: TGTGCCAGCAGCTTATCCCGACAGCCCGCTAACTATGGCTACACCTTC.

V usage is TRBV7-8 and J usage is TRBJ2-2, with D perhaps TRBD1 (5 bases). V was cut by 4 bases and J by 7 bases, with 16 bases left in between. This CDR3 comprises 15 residues. Germline lookup yields CDR1 SGHVS and CDR2 FQNEAQ. The CDR3, as DNA: TGTGCCAGCAGCTCCTACTCTGGGGCCATCGGGGAGCTGTTTTTT. Its protein is CASSSYSGAIGELFF.

The CDR3 reads CASSLGSPAERTDTQYF. The CDR3 DNA follows: TGTGCCAGCAGCTTAGGGTCACCAGCGGAACGCACAGATACGCAGTATTTT. The rearrangement uses TRBV11-2 and TRBJ2-3; perhaps TRBD2 as D (5 bases). CDR1 and CDR2 (germline): SGHAT, FQNNGV. The V end lost 1 base, the J end lost 1 base, and 15 bases lay between the germline ends. There are 17 residues in the CDR3.

V gene TRBV20-1 combines with J gene TRBJ2-7; the match to TRBD2 covers 7 bases. Germline CDR1 is DFQATT and CDR2 is SNEGSKA (reference sequence). The CDR3 has 13 amino acids. The junction had 13 bases not matched to a gene; V was cut back by 8 bases and J by 6 bases. CDR3: CSLDGGGQVEQYF. CDR3 bases: TGCAGTCTCGATGGGGGAGGGCAAGTCGAGCAGTACTTC.

This clonotype has a handful of counts. V gene TRBV20-1 combines with J gene TRBJ1-1, with D possibly TRBD1 on 6 matching bases. The CDR3 covers 11 residues. V gave up 6 bases and J gave up 8 bases, with 13 bases separating them. Per the germline V gene, CDR1 is DFQATT and CDR2 is SNEGSKA (reference sequence). CDR3 sequence (DNA): TGCAGTGCCATACAGGGATGGGAAGCTTTCTTT. The encoded protein is CSAIQGWEAFF.

The chain is built from TRBV6-2 or TRBV6-3 and TRBJ1-5; the D gene is possibly TRBD1 (5 bases). V gave up 2 bases and J gave up 6 bases, with 11 bases separating them. Germline V gene data show CDR1 as MNHEY and CDR2 as SVGEGT. The CDR3 is made up of 14 amino acids. The CDR3 reads CASSYGGTGQPQHF. The CDR3 bases are TGTGCCAGCAGTTACGGGGGTACAGGTCAGCCCCAGCATTTT.

This clonotype occurred a few times. The gene calls are TRBV11-2 and TRBJ2-1; D possibly corresponds to TRBD1 (6 bases). CDR3 length: 18 amino acids. Trimming took off 4 bases at V and 5 bases at J, with 24 bases between the two ends. CDR1 and CDR2 from the germline V gene are SGHAT and FQNNGV. CDR3 amino acids: CASSWGRAADSTNNEQFF. The CDR3 bases are TGTGCCAGCAGCTGGGGGCGAGCTGCCGACTCTACTAACAATGAGCAGTTCTTC.

Only a few counts were recorded for this clonotype. The chain links TRBV20-1 to TRBJ2-1, with 7 bases identical to TRBD2. Germline values: CDR1 DFQATT, CDR2 SNEGSKA (reference sequence). The CDR3 runs 13 residues. The CDR3 region is CSPWGGGNNEQFF. The CDR3 region has the DNA TGCAGCCCATGGGGGGGAGGAAACAATGAGCAGTTCTTC.